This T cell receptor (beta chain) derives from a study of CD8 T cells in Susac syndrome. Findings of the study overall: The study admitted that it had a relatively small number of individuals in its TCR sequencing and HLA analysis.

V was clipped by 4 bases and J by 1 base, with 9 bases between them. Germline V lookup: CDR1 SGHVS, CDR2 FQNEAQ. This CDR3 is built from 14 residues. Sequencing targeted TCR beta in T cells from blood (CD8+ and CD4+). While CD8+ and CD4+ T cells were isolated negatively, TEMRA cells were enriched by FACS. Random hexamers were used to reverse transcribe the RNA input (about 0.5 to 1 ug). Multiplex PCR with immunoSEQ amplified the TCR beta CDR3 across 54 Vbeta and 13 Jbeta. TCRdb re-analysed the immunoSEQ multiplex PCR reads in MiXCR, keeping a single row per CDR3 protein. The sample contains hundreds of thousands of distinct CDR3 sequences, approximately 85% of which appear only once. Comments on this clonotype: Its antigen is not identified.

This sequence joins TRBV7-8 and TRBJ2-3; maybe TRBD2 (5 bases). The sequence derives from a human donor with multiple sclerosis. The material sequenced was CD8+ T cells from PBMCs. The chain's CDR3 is CASSSGSGTDTQYF. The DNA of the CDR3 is TGTGCCAGCAGCTCCGGTAGCGGCACAGATACGCAGTATTTT.